This T cell receptor beta chain appears in the sequencing data of a study of PD-L1 blockade in urothelial cancer. Study as a whole: Of prior chemotherapy regimens, patients had received between 0 and 3. When blood samples were assessed, the median T cell count was about 140,000.

Produced via immunoSEQ multiplex PCR; TCRdb's table is partial and in-frame only. The table shows tens of thousands of clones, with 70% to 90% occurring only once. Trimming removed 2 bases from V and 1 base from J, with 9 bases in between. The CDR3 covers 14 residues. Germline V gene sequence: CDR1 SGHTS, CDR2 YDEGEE. This specimen consisted of PBMCs, obtained around atezolizumab (anti-PD-L1) treatment. The sequence derives from a man aged 55 to 70 with urothelial cancer. V usage is TRBV5-8 and J usage is TRBJ1-1, with TRBD1 as a possible D gene (6 bases). The CDR3 here is CASSLGQTNTEAFF. CDR3 sequence (DNA): TGTGCCAGCAGCTTAGGACAGACGAACACTGAAGCTTTCTTT.